The 26 T cell receptor beta chains below all came from one sample that was sequenced in a study of cytomegalovirus exposure and HLA in healthy donors. Primers included in the PCR were 60 Vbeta and 13 Jbeta primers. Profiled with immunoSEQ multiplex PCR; TCRdb holds only in-frame clones, not every one. The repertoire holds hundreds of thousands of clones, with around 79% as singletons. Material: PBMCs. The receptor source for this set is a male donor in good health and CMV-seronegative.

This sequence joins TRBV18 and TRBJ2-7; no definite D call. Germline values: CDR1 KGHSH, CDR2 LQKENI. V lost 3 bases to trimming and J lost 4 bases, with 7 bases between them. The CDR3 runs 12 residues. In DNA, the CDR3 is TGTGCCAGCTCACCTGGCAGATACGAGCAGTACTTC. Encoded protein: CASSPGRYEQYF.

The J gene is TRBJ2-7, the V gene TRBV5-4; D gene uncertain. Per germline, CDR1 SGHNT and CDR2 YYREEE (reference sequence). The CDR3 spans 15 residues. V was cut by 4 bases and J by 2 bases, with 16 bases left in between. The CDR3 DNA is TGTGCCAGCAGCCCAGATCCCTTCCTGGCCTACGAGCAGTACTTC. This encodes CASSPDPFLAYEQYF.

V and J are TRBV10-3 and TRBJ1-4; D is perhaps TRBD1 (5 bases). V was pared by 11 bases and J by 7 bases, with 17 bases between. The CDR3 is made up of 13 amino acids. The germline CDR1 and CDR2 sequences are ENHRY and SYGVKD. The CDR3 spells CAPTEQGCEKLFF. For the CDR3, the DNA is TGTGCCCCCACAGAGCAGGGATGTGAAAAACTGTTTTTT.

The genes are TRBV7-9 and TRBJ2-5, with 12 positions matching TRBD2. The V gene end was trimmed by 5 bases and the J gene end by 3 bases; junction bases not matched to a gene: 4. The CDR3 has 15 residues. Looked up from germline, CDR1 is SEHNR and CDR2 is FQNEAQ (reference sequence). In nucleotides, the CDR3 is TGTGCCAGCAGCGAACGACTAGCGGGGGAAGAGACCCAGTACTTC. Translated, it gives CASSERLAGEETQYF. Based on the CDR3 plus reference TRBV7-9 and TRBJ2-5, the full variable domain is DTGVSQNPRHKITKRGQNVTFRCDPISEHNRLYWYRQTLGQGPEFLTYFQNEAQLEKSRLLSDRFSAERPKGSFSTLEIQRTEQGDSAMYLCASSERLAGEETQYFGPGTRLLVL.

This clone was counted between two and nine times. CDR3 loop: CASSQSSRVLDQETQYF. The CDR3 DNA reads as TGCGCCAGCAGTCAATCATCCCGAGTGCTAGACCAAGAGACCCAGTACTTC. The chain joins TRBV23-1 to TRBJ2-5; no clear D gene. TRBV23-1 has ORF status, its function being uncertain. V was trimmed by 0 bases and J by 0 bases, leaving 14 bases between them. The CDR3 contains 17 residues.

The chain joins TRBV15 to TRBJ2-1; D gene unclear. The CDR3 loop spans 15 amino acids. Trimming took off 0 bases at V and 6 bases at J, with 12 bases between the two ends. From germline, CDR1 is LNHNV and CDR2 YYDKDF (reference sequence). Here the CDR3 DNA reads TGTGCCACCAGCAGAGATCCCCTAGGCGGCAATGAGCAGTTCTTC. Amino acid sequence: CATSRDPLGGNEQFF.

The rearrangement joins TRBV6-5 to TRBJ1-2; possibly TRBD1 for D (5 bases). This CDR3 contains 14 residues. Germline lookup yields CDR1 MNHEY and CDR2 SVGAGI. Trimming stripped 6 bases from V and 2 bases from J, with 13 bases between. For the CDR3, the DNA is TGTGCCAGCAGGGAGACAGTCTTAAACTATGGCTACACCTTC. Protein: CASRETVLNYGYTF.

The chain employs TRBV9 and TRBJ1-1; D gene uncertain. Germline V gene data show CDR1 as SGDLS and CDR2 as YYNGEE. The CDR3 is 11 residues long. The germline V and J ends were trimmed by 2 bases and 6 bases, with 5 bases remaining between them. CDR3 amino acids: CASSVGAEAFF. The CDR3 nucleotides are TGTGCCAGCAGCGTTGGAGCTGAAGCTTTCTTT.

This clone has only one observation. V is TRBV7-3 and J is TRBJ2-2; D gene ambiguous. With 6 bases removed from V and 1 base from J, the gap between germline ends came to 9 bases. The germline V gene has CDR1 SGHTA and CDR2 FQGTGA. The CDR3 is 14 amino acids. CDR3 in DNA: TGTGCCAGCAGGCCCGGAGAGAACACCGGGGAGCTGTTTTTT. Translation: CASRPGENTGELFF.

The rearrangement links TRBV5-4 to TRBJ1-2; the match to TRBD1 covers 9 bases. Trimming took 4 bases from V and 6 from J; bases not matched to a gene: 7. The CDR3 totals 14 residues. Germline CDR1 reads SGHNT; CDR2 reads YYREEE (reference sequence). The CDR3 DNA sequence: TGTGCCAGCAGCGCACCCGGGACAGGGCATGGCTACACCTTC. This codes for CASSAPGTGHGYTF.

This chain joins TRBV28 and TRBJ2-7, with TRBD1 matching over 11 bases. Per the germline V gene, CDR1 is MDHEN and CDR2 is SYDVKM. CDR3 length equals 14 residues. The V gene end was trimmed by 7 bases and the J gene end by 6 bases; junction bases not matched to a gene: 8. CDR3 sequence reads: CASTPGQGGREQYF. The DNA of the CDR3 is TGTGCCAGCACCCCGGGACAGGGGGGTCGCGAGCAGTACTTC.

V and J are TRBV28 and TRBJ1-1, with D perhaps matching TRBD1 (6 bases). Germline V gene data show CDR1 as MDHEN and CDR2 as SYDVKM. CDR3 length equals 14 residues. V lost 4 bases and J 4 bases, leaving 13 bases between the germline ends. CDR3 DNA sequence: TGTGCCAGCAGTTCTCAGGGGTTGGGCACTGAAGCTTTCTTT. It specifies CASSSQGLGTEAFF.

The chain combines TRBV2 with TRBJ1-5, with 8 bases identical to TRBD1. The CDR3 contains 15 residues. J gave up 2 bases and V 6 bases, and 6 bases lay outside the gene matches. Germline assignment: CDR1 SNHLY and CDR2 FYNNEI. The CDR3 region has the DNA TGTGCCAGCAGCCTCACAGGGGGTGGCAATCAGCCCCAGCATTTT. Translation gives CASSLTGGGNQPQHF.

This clone was seen more than once but under ten times. The V and J genes are TRBV27 and TRBJ2-5, with D maybe TRBD1 (6 bases). The better agreement between TRBJ2-7 and the DNA end casts doubt on the J call. The germline CDR1 and CDR2 sequences are MNHEY and SMNVEV (reference sequence). This CDR3 is 14 amino acids long. CDR3 DNA sequence: TGTGCCAGCAGTCACCGCCGGGACACCTACGAGCAGTACTTC. Residues: CASSHRRDTYEQYF.

The J gene is TRBJ1-2, the V gene TRBV5-5; TRBD1 agrees at 9 bases. The CDR3 covers 14 residues. The germline V gene encodes CDR1 SGHKS and CDR2 YYEKEE (reference sequence). V shed 4 bases and J 3 bases; nucleotides not matched to a gene: 4. The CDR3 protein is CASSRTGADYGYTF. CDR3 nucleotides: TGTGCCAGCAGCCGGACAGGGGCGGACTATGGCTACACCTTC.

In regard to this clone: Its ends do not fully match the called genes, so a read error is possible. This chain links TRBV5-1 with TRBJ1-4, with D possibly matching TRBD1 (5 bases). The CDR3 totals 14 residues. Germline V gene sequence: CDR1 SGHRS, CDR2 YFSETQ. Here the CDR3 reads CVSSLGDSNEKLFF. CDR3 nucleotides: TGCGTCAGCAGCTTGGGAGACAGTAATGAAAAACTGTTTTTT.

The V gene is TRBV9, the J gene TRBJ1-6, with a tentative D call TRBD1 (5 bases). The ends were cut back, 0 bases at V and 5 bases at J, with 9 bases in the middle. The germline gives CDR1 SGDLS, CDR2 YYNGEE. The CDR3 consists of 15 residues. Here the CDR3 reads CASSVAGVHNSPLHF. CDR3 sequence (DNA): TGTGCCAGCAGCGTAGCGGGGGTCCATAATTCACCCCTCCACTTT.

As DNA, the CDR3 is TGTGCCAGCAGCTTGGATCCAGCGGGAGGGGCAGATACGCAGTATTTT. Amino acids: CASSLDPAGGADTQYF. This chain joins TRBV5-4 and TRBJ2-3; TRBD2 aligns across 10 bases. This CDR3 is built from 16 residues. Trimming removed 0 bases from V and 4 bases from J; junction bases left unmatched: 5. Germline CDR1 SGHNT, CDR2 YYREEE (reference sequence).

The J gene is TRBJ2-1, the V gene TRBV6-5; 7 bases align to TRBD1. Germline V CDR1 and CDR2: MNHEY, SVGAGI. The CDR3 spans 14 residues. The trim removed 8 bases at V and 7 bases at J, leaving 11 bases unmatched. CDR3 coding DNA: TGTGCCAGCGGTATCATAGGGGGCGGAAATGAGCAGTTCTTC. Amino acid sequence: CASGIIGGGNEQFF.

This chain uses TRBV6-5 with TRBJ2-7; possible D gene TRBD1, 6 bases. The CDR3 length is 13 residues. The germline gives CDR1 MNHEY, CDR2 SVGAGI. Trimming left V 7 bases short and J 3 bases short, with 13 bases between. The CDR3 is CASKGGPFYEQYF. CDR3 coding DNA: TGTGCCAGCAAAGGGGGACCTTTCTACGAGCAGTACTTC.

The chain carries TRBV6-1 and TRBJ2-7, with 7 bases matching TRBD2. CDR3 length: 15 amino acids. Germline V lookup: CDR1 MNHNS, CDR2 SASEGT. Germline trimming cut 6 bases from V and 2 bases from J; bases unmatched to any gene: 10. The CDR3 DNA is TGTGCCAGCAGAGCGGGAACCCCCGCAACCTACGAGCAGTACTTC. Its protein product is CASRAGTPATYEQYF.

V usage is TRBV5-7 and J usage is TRBJ2-7, with 8 positions matching TRBD1. TRBV5-7 is an ORF; its function is uncertain. CDR3 size: 16 residues. With 4 bases clipped from V and 1 base from J, the junction kept 10 bases outside the gene matches. The CDR3 sequence: CASSTWTGKGSYEQYF. The CDR3 region has the DNA TGTGCCAGCAGCACGTGGACAGGGAAGGGGTCCTACGAGCAGTACTTC.

The chain has TRBV5-5 and TRBJ1-1; D is perhaps TRBD1 (5 bases). Trimming took off 1 base at V and 7 bases at J, with 14 bases between the two ends. CDR1 and CDR2 (germline): SGHKS, YYEKEE (reference sequence). The CDR3 runs to 14 residues. Here the CDR3 DNA reads TGTGCCAGCAGCTTGTGGGAGGACACAATTGAAGCTTTCTTT. Translating gives CASSLWEDTIEAFF. Full variable domain (rest looked up from reference TRBV5-5 and TRBJ1-1): DAGVTQSPTHLIKTRGQQVTLRCSPISGHKSVSWYQQVLGQGPQFIFQYYEKEERGRGNFPDRFSARQFPNYSSELNVNALLLGDSALYLCASSLWEDTIEAFFGQGTRLTVV.

This sequence joins TRBV7-9 and TRBJ2-1; 7 bases fit TRBD2. Germline CDR1 reads SEHNR; CDR2 reads FQNEAQ (reference sequence). The CDR3 consists of 15 residues. The V segment lost 1 base and the J segment 5 bases; nucleotides outside the gene matches: 5. The CDR3 here is CASSLGARGNNEQFF. The CDR3 coding sequence is TGTGCCAGCAGCTTAGGGGCGCGGGGGAACAATGAGCAGTTCTTC.

The V call is TRBV5-1, the J call TRBJ2-7, with TRBD1 identical over 7 bases. The CDR3 has 15 residues. The V segment lost 4 bases and the J segment 7 bases; nucleotides outside the gene matches: 14. Looked up from germline, CDR1 is SGHRS and CDR2 is YFSETQ. The CDR3 DNA sequence: TGCGCCAGCAGCGACCCGTCGACAGGGCTAGGTGAGCAGTACTTC. Protein: CASSDPSTGLGEQYF.

This CDR3 reads CASSQSGRGVDEKLFF. As DNA, the CDR3 is TGTGCCAGCAGCCAATCTGGGAGGGGAGTCGATGAAAAACTGTTTTTT. The rearrangement links TRBV16 to TRBJ1-4, with a possible D match to TRBD1 (5 bases). The ends were cut back, 0 bases at V and 6 bases at J, with 14 bases in the middle. CDR1 KGHSY and CDR2 FQNENV come from the germline V gene. The CDR3 has 16 residues.